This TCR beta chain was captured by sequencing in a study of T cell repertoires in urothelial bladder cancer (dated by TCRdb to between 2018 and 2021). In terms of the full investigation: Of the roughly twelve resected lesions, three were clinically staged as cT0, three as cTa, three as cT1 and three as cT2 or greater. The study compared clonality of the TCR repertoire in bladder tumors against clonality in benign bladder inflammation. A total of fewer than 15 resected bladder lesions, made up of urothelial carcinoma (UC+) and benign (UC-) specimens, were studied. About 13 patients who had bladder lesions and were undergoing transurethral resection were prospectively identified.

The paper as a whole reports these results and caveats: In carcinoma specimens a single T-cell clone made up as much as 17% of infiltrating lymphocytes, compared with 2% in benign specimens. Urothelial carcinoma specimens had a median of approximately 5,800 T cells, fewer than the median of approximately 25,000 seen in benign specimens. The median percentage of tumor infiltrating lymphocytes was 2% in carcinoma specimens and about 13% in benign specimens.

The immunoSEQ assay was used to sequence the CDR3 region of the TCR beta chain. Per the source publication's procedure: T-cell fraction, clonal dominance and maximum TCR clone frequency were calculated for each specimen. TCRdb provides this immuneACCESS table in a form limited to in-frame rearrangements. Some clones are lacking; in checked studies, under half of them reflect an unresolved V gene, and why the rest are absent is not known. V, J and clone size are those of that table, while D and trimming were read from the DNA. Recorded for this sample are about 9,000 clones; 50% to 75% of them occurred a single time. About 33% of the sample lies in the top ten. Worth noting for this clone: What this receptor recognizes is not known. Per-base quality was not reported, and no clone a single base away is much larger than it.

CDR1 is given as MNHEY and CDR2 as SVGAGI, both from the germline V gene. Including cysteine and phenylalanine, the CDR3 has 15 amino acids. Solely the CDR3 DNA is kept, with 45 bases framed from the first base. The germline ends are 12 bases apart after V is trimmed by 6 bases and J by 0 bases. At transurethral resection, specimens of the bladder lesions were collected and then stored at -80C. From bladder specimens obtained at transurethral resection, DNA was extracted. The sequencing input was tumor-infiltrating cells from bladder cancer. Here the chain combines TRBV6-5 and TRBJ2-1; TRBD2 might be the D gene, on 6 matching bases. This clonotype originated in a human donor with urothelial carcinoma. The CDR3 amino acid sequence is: CASRSTGSSYNEQFF. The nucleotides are TGTGCCAGCAGGTCCACCGGGAGCTCCTACAATGAGCAGTTCTTC.